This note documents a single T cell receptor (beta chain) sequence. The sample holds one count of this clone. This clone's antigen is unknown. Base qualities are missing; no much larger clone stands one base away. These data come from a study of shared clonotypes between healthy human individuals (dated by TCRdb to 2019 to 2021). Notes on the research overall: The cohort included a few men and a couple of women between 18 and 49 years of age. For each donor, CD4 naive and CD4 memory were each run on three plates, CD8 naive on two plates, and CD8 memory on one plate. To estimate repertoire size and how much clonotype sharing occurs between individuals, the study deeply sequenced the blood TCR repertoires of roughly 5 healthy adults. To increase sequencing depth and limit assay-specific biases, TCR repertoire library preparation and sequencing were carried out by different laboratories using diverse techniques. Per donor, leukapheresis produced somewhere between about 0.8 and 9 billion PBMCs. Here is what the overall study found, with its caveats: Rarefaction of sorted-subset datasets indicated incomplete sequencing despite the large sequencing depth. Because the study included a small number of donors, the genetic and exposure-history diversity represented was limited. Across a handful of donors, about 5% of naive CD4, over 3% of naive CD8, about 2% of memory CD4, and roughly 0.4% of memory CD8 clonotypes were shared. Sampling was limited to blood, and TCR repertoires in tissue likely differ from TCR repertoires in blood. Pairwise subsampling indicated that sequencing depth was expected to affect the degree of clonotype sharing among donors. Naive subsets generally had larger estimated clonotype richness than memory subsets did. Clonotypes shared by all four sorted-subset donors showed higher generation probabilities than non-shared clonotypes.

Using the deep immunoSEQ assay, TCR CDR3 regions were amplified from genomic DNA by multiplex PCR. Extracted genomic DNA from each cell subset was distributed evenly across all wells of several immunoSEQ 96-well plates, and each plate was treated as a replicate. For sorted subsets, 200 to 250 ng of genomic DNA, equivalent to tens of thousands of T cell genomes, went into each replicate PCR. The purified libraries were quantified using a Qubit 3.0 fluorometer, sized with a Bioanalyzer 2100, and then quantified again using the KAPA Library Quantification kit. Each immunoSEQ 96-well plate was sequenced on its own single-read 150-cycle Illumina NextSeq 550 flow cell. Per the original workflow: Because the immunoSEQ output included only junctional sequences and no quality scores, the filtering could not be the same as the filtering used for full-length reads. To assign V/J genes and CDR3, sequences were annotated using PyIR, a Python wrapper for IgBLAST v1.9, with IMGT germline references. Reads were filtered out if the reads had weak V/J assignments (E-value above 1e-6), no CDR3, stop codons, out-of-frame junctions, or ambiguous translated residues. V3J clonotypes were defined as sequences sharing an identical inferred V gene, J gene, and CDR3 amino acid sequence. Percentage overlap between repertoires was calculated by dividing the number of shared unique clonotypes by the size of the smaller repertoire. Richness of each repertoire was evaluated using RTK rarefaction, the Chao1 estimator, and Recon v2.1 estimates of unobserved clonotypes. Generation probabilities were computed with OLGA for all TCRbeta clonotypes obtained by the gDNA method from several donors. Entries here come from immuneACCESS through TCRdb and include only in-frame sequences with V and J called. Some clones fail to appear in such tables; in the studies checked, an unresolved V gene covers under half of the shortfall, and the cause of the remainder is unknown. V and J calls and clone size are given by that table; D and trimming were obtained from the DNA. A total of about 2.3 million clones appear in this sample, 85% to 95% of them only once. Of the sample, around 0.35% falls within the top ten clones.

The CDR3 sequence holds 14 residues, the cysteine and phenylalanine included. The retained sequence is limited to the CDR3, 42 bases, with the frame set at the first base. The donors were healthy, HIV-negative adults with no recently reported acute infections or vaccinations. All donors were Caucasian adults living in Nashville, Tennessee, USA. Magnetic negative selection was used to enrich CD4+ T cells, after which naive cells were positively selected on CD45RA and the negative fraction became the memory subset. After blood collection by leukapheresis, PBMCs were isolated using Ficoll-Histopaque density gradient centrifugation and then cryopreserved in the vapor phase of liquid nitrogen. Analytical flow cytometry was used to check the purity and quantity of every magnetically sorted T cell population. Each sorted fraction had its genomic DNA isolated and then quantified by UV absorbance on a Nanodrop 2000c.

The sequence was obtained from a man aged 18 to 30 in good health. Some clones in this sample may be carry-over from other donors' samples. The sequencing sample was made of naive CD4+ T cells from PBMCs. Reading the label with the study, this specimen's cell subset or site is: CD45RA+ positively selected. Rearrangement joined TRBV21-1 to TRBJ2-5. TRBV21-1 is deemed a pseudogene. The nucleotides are TGTGCCAGCAGCGAGAGACATTGGGGAGAGACCCAGTACTTC. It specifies CASSERHWGETQYF.